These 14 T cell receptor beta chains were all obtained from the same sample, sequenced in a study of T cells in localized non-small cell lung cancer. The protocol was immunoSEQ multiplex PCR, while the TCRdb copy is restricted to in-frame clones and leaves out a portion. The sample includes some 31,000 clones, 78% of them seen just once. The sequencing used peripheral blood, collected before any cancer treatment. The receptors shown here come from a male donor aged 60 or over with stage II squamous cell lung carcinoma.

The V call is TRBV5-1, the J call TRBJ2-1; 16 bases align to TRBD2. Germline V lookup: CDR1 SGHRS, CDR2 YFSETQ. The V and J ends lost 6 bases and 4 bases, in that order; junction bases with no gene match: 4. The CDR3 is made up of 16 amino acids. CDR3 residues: CASTPGLAGGYNEQFF. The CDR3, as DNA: TGCGCCAGCACCCCGGGACTAGCGGGAGGGTACAATGAGCAGTTCTTC.

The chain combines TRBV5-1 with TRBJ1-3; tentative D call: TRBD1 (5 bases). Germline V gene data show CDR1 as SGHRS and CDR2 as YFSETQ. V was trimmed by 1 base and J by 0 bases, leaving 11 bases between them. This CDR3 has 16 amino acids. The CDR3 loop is CASSLLQGASGNTIYF. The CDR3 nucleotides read TGCGCCAGCAGCTTGCTGCAGGGAGCCTCTGGAAACACCATATATTTT.

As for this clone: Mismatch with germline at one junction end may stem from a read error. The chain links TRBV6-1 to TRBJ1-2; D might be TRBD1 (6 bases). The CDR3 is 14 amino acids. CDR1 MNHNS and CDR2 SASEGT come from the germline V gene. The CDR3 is CASTERGASYGYTF. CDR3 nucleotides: TGTGCCAGCACTGAAAGGGGGGCGTCTTATGGCTACACCTTC.

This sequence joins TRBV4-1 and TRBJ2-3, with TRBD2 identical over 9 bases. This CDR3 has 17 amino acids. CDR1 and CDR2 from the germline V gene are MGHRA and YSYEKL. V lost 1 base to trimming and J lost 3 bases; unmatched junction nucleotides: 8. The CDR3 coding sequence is TGCGCCAGCAGCCAAGGTCCGGCTAGCGGGAATACAGATACGCAGTATTTT. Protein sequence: CASSQGPASGNTDTQYF.

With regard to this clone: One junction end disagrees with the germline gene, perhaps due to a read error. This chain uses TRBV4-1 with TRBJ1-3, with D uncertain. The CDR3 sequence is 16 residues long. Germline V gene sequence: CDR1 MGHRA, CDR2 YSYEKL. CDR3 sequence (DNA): TGCGTCAGCAGCCAAGGACGTGATTTTACTGGAAACACCATATATTTT. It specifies CVSSQGRDFTGNTIYF.

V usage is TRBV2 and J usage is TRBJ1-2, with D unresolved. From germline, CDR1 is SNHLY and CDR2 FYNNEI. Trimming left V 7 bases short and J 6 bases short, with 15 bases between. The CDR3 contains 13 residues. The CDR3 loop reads CASKGSEGHGYTF. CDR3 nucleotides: TGTGCCAGCAAGGGCTCCGAAGGGCATGGCTACACCTTC.

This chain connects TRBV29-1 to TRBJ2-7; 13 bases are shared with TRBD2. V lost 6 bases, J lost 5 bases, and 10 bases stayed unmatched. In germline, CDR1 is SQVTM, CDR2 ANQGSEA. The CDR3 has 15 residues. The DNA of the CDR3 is TGCAGCGTAGACACCGGACTAGCGGGAGTAGACGAGCAGTACTTC. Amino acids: CSVDTGLAGVDEQYF.

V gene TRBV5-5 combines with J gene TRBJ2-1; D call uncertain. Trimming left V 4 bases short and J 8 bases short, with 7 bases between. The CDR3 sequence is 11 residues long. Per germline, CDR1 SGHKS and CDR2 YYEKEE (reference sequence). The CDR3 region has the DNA TGTGCCAGCAGCCGTAGTGATGAGCAGTTCTTC. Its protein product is CASSRSDEQFF.

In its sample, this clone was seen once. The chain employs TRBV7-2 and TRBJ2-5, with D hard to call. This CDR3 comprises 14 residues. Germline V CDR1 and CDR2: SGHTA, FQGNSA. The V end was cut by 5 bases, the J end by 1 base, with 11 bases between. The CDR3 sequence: CASSPPVFQETQYF. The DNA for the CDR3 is TGTGCCAGCAGCCCCCCCGTCTTCCAAGAGACCCAGTACTTC.

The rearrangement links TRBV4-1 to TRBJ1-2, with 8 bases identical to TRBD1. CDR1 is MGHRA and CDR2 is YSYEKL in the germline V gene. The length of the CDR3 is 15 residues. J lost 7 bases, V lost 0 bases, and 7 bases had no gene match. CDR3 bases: TGCGCCAGCAGCCAAGATGGGCAGGGGGCCGGTGGCTACACCTTC. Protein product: CASSQDGQGAGGYTF.

DNA for the CDR3: TGTGCCAGCAGCGTTCTCGACAGGGACTATGGCTACACCTTC. As protein: CASSVLDRDYGYTF. The chain combines TRBV9 with TRBJ1-2, with TRBD1 matching 7 bases. This CDR3 comprises 14 residues. The germline V gene encodes CDR1 SGDLS and CDR2 YYNGEE. V lost 2 bases to trimming and J lost 3 bases; unmatched junction nucleotides: 4.

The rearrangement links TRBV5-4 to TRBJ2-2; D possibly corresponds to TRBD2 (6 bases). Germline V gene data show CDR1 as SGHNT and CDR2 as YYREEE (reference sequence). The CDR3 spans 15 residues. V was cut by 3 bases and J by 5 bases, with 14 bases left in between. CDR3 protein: CASSSEVGGTGELFF. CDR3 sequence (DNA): TGTGCCAGCAGCTCGGAGGTCGGAGGGACCGGGGAGCTGTTTTTT.

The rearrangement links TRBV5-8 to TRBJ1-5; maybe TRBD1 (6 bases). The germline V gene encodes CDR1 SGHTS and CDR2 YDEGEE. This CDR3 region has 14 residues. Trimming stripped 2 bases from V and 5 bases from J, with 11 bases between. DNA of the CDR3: TGTGCCAGCAGCTTTGATCGGGGGCATCAGCCCCAGCATTTT. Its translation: CASSFDRGHQPQHF.

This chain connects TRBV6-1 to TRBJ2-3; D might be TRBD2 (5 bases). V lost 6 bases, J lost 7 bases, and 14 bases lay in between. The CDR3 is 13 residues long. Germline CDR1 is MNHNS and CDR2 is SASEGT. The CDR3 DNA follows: TGTGCCAGCAGGGCCTCCGGGGAAAATACGCAGTATTTT. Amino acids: CASRASGENTQYF.